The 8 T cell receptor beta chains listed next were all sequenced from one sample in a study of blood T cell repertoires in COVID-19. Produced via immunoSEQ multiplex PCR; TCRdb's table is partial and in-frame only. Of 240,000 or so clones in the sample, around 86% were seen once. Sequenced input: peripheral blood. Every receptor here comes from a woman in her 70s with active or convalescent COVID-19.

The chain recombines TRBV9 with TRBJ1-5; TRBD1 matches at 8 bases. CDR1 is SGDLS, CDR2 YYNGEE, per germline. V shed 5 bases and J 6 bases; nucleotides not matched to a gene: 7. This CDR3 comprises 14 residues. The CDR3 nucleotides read TGTGCCAGCAGTCCTAACAGGGGGAGTCAGCCCCAGCATTTT. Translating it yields CASSPNRGSQPQHF. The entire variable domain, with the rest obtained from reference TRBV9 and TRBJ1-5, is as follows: DSGVTQTPKHLITATGQRVTLRCSPRSGDLSVYWYQQSLDQGLQFLIQYYNGEERAKGNILERFSAQQFPDLHSELNLSSLELGDSALYFCASSPNRGSQPQHFGDGTRLSIL.

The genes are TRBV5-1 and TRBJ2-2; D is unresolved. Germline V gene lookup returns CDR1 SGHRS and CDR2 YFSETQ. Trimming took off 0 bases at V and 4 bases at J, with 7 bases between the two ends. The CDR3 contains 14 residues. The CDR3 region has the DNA TGCGCCAGCAGCTTGGACGGCGGCACCGGGGAGCTGTTTTTT. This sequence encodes CASSLDGGTGELFF.

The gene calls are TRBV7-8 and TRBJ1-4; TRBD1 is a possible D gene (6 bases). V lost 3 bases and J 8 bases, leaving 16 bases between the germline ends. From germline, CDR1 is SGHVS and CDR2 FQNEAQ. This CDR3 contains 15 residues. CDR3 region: CASSFSQGVGEKLFF. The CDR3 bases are TGTGCCAGCAGCTTCTCACAGGGAGTTGGAGAAAAACTGTTTTTT.

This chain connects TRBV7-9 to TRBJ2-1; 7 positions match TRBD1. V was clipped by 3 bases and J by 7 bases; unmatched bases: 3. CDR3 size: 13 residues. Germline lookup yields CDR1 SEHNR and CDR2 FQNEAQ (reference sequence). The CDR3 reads CASSFLQGNEQFF. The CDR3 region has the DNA TGTGCCAGCAGCTTCTTACAGGGGAATGAGCAGTTCTTC.

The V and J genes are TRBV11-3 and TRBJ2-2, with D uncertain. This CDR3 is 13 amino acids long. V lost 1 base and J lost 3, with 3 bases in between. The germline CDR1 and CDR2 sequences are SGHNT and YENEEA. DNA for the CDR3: TGTGCCAGCAGCTTAGCGTACACCGGGGAGCTGTTTTTT. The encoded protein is CASSLAYTGELFF.

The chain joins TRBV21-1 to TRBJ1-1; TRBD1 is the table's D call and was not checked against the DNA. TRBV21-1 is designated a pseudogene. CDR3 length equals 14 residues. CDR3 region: CASSKTGWNTEAFF. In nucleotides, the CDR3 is TGTGCCAGCAGCAAGACAGGGTGGAACACTGAAGCTTTCTTT.

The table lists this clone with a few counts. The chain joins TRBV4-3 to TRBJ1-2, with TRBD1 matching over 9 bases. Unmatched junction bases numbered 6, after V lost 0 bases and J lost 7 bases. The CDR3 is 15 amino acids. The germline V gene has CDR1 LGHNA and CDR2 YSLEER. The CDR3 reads CASSQDLQGASGYTF. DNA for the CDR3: TGCGCCAGCAGCCAAGATCTACAGGGGGCGTCTGGCTACACCTTC.

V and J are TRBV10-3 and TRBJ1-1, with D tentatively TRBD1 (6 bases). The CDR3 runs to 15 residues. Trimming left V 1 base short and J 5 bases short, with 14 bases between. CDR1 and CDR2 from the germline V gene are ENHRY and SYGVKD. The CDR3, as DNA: TGTGCCATCAGTGAGTGGCCGGACCAGGGGACTGAAGCTTTCTTT. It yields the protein CAISEWPDQGTEAFF.